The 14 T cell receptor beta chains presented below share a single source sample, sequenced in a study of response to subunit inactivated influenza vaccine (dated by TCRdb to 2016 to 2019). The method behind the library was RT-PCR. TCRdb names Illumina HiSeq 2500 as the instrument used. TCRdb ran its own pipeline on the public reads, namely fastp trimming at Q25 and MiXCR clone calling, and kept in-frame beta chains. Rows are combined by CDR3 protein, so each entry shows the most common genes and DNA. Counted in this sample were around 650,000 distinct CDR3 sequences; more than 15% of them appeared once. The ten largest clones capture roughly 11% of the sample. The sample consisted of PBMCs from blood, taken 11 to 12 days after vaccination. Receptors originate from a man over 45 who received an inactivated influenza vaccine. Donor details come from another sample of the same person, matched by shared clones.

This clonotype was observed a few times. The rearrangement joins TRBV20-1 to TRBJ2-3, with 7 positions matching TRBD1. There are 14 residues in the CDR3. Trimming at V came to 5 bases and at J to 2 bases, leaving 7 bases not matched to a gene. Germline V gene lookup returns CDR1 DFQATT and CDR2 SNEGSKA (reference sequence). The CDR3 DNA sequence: TGCAGTGCTCCGGGACAGCTCGTCACAGATACGCAGTATTTT. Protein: CSAPGQLVTDTQYF.

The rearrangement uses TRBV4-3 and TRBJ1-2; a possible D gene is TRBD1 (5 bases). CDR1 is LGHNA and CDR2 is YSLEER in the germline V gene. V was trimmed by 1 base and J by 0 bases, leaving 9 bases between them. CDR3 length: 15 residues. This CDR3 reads CASSQGKGSNYGYTF. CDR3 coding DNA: TGCGCCAGCAGCCAAGGCAAGGGGTCTAACTATGGCTACACCTTC.

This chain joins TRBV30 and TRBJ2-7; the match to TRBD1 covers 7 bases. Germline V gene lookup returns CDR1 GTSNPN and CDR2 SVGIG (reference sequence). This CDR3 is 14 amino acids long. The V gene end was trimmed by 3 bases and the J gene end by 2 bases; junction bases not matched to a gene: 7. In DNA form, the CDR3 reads TGTGCCTGGAGGGAGCCGGGACAGACCTACGAGCAGTACTTC. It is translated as CAWREPGQTYEQYF.

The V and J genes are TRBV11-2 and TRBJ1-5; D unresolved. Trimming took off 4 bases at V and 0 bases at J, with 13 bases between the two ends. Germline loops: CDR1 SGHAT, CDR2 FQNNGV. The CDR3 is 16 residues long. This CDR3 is CASSWHRGNSNQPQHF. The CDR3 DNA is TGTGCCAGCAGCTGGCACCGAGGTAATAGCAATCAGCCCCAGCATTTT.

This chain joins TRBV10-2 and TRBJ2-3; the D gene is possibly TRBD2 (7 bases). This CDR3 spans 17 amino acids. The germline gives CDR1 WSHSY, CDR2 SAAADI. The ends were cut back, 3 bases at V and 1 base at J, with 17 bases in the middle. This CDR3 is CASSDNPGGRGTDTQYF. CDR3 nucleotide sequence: TGCGCCAGCAGTGATAATCCCGGGGGGCGGGGCACAGATACGCAGTATTTT.

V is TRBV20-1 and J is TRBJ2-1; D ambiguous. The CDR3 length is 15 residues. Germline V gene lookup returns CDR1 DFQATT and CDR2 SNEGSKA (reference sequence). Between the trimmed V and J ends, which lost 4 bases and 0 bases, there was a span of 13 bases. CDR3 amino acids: CSAIKGSSSYNEQFF. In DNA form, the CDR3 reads TGCAGTGCTATAAAGGGTTCGAGCTCCTACAATGAGCAGTTCTTC.

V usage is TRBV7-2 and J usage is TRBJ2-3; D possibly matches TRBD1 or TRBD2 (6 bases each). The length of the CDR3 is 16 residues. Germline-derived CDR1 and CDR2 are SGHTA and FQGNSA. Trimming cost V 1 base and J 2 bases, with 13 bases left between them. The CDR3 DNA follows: TGTGCCAGCAGCTTAGATGGGGGGCCCCCCACAGATACGCAGTATTTT. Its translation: CASSLDGGPPTDTQYF.

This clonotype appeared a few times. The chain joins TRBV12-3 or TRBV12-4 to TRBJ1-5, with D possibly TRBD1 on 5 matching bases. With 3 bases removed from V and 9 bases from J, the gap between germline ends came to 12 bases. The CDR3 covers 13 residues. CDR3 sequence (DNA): TGTGCCAGCAGTTTGGCGGGGGGATGGCCCCAGCATTTT. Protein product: CASSLAGGWPQHF.

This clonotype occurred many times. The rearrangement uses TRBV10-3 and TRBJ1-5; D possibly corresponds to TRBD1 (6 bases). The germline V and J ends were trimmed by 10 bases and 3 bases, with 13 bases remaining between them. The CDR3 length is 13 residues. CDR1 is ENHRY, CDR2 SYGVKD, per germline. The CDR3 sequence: CATRQAVNQPQHF. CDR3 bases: TGTGCCACCCGACAGGCGGTCAATCAGCCCCAGCATTTT.

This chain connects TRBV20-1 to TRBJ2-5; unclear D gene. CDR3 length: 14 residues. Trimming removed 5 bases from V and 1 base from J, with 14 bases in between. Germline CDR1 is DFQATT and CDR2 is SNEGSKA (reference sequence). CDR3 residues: CSALRPGRQETQYF. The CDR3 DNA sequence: TGCAGTGCTCTGCGGCCAGGACGCCAAGAGACCCAGTACTTC.

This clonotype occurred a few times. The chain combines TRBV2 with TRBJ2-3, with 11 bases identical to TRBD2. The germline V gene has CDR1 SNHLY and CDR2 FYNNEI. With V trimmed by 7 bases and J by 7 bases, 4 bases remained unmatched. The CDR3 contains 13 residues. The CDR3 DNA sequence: TGTGCCAGCAAGGGACTAGCGGAGTATACGCAGTATTTT. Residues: CASKGLAEYTQYF.

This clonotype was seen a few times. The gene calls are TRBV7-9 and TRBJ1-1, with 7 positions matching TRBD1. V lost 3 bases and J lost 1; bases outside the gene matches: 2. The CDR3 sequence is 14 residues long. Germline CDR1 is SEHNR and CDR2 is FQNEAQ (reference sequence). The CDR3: CASSFRTGNTEAFF. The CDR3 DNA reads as TGTGCCAGCAGCTTCAGGACAGGGAACACTGAAGCTTTCTTT. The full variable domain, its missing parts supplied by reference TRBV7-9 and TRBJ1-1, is DTGVSQNPRHKITKRGQNVTFRCDPISEHNRLYWYRQTLGQGPEFLTYFQNEAQLEKSRLLSDRFSAERPKGSFSTLEIQRTEQGDSAMYLCASSFRTGNTEAFFGQGTRLTVV.

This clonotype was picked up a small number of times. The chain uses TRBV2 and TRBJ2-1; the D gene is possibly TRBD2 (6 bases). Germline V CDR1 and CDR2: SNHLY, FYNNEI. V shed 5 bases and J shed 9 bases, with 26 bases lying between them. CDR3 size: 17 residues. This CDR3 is CASSYTLAAVNVGEQFF. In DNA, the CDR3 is TGTGCCAGCAGTTACACCTTAGCGGCGGTCAATGTTGGTGAGCAGTTCTTC.

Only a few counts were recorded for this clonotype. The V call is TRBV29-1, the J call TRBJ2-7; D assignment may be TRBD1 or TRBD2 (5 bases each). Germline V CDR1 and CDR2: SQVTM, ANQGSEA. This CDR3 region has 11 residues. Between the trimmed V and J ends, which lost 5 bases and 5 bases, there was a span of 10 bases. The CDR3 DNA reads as TGCAGCGTTTCCCTGGGGGACGAGCAGTACTTC. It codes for CSVSLGDEQYF.